This T cell receptor (beta chain) was profiled in a study of shared T cell receptors in the human thymus. The CDR3 is made up of 15 amino acids. V lost 2 bases, J lost 5 bases, and 9 bases stayed unmatched. Germline loops: CDR1 MDHEN, CDR2 SYDVKM. Measured with immunoSEQ multiplex PCR; TCRdb has only the in-frame clones, and not every one. The repertoire holds roughly 410,000 clones, with more than 85% as singletons. The clonotype originates from a human donor. The V call is TRBV28, the J call TRBJ2-7, with 7 bases that match TRBD2. The material sequenced was thymocytes. CDR3 nucleotides: TGTGCCAGCAGTTTAACGGGACTACTAGAAGACGAGCAGTACTTC. It is translated as CASSLTGLLEDEQYF.